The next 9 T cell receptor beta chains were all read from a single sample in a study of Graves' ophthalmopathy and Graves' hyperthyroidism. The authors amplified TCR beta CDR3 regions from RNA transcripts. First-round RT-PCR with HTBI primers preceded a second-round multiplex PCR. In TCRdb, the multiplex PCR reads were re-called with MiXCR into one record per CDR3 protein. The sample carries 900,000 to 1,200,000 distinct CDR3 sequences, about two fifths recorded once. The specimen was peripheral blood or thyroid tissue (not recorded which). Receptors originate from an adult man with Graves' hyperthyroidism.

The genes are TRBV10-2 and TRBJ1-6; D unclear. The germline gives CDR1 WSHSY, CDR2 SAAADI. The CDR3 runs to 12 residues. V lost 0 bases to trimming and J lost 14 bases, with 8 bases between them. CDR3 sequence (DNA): TGCGCCAGCAGTGAGTCGAGAAGCACCCTCCACTTT. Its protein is CASSESRSTLHF.

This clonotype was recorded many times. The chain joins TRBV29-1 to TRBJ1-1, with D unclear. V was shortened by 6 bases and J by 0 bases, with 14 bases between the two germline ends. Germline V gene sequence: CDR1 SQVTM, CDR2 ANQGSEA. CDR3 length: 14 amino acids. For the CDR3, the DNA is TGCAGCGTCCCCGCTGCAACCTTGAACACTGAAGCTTTCTTT. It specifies CSVPAATLNTEAFF. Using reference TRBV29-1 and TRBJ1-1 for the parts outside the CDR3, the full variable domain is SAVISQKPSRDICQRGTSLTIQCQVDSQVTMMFWYRQQPGQSLTLIATANQGSEATYESGFVIDKFPISRPNLTFSTLTVSNMSPEDSSIYLCSVPAATLNTEAFFGQGTRLTVV.

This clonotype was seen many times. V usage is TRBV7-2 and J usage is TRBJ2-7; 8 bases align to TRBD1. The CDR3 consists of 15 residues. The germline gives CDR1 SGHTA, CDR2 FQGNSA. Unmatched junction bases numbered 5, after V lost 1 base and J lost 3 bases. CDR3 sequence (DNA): TGTGCCAGCAGCTTAGGACAGGGGAGATACTACGAGCAGTACTTC. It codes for CASSLGQGRYYEQYF.

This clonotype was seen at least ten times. The CDR3 DNA reads as TGCAGTGCTAATTTAAGGGGTATTGGGGCCAACGTCCTGACTTTC. It translates to CSANLRGIGANVLTF. This rearrangement joins TRBV20-1 to TRBJ2-6, with D possibly matching TRBD1 (5 bases). Germline V lookup: CDR1 DFQATT, CDR2 SNEGSKA (reference sequence). V lost 4 bases to trimming and J lost 3 bases, with 13 bases between them. The CDR3 sequence is 15 residues long.

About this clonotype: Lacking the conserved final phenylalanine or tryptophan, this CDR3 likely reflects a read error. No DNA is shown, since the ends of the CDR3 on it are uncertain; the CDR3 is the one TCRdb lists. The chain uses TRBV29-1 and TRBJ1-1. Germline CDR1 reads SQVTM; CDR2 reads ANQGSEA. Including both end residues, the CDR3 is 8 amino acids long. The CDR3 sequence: CSVLGGAE.

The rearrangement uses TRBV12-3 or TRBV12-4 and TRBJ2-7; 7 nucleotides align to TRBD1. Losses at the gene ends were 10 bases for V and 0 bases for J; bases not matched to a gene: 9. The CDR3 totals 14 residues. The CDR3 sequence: CAITPTGSSYEQYF. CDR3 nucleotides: TGTGCCATCACCCCGACAGGGAGCTCCTACGAGCAGTACTTC.

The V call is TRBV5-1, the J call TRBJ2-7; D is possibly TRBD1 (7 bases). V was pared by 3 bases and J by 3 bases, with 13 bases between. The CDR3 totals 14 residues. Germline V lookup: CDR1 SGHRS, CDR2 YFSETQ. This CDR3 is CASSSDRRGYEQYF. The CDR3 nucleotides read TGCGCCAGCAGCTCGGACAGGAGGGGCTACGAGCAGTACTTC.

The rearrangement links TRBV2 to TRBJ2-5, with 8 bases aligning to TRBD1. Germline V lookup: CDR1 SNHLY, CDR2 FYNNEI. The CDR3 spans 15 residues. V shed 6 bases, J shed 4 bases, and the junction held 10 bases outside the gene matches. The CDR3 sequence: CASSYLGQGSETQYF. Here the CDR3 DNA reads TGTGCCAGCAGCTACCTAGGACAGGGCTCAGAGACCCAGTACTTC. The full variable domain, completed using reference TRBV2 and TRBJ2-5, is EPEVTQTPSHQVTQMGQEVILRCVPISNHLYFYWYRQILGQKVEFLVSFYNNEISEKSEIFDDQFSVERPDGSNFTLKIRSTKLEDSAMYFCASSYLGQGSETQYFGPGTRLLVL.

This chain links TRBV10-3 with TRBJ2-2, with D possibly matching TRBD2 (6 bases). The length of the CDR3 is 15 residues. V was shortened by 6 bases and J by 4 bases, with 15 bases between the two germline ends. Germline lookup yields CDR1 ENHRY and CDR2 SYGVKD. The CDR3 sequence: CAISISGTITGELFF. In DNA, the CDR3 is TGTGCCATCAGCATTAGCGGTACAATCACCGGGGAGCTGTTTTTT.